This TCR beta chain stems from a study of CD8+ T cells in alopecia areata. Samples from alopecia areata patients were lesional scalp punch biopsies and peripheral blood. It was from PBMCs that CD4+ and CD8+ T cells were sorted. Findings and limits, study-wide: Lesional scalp displayed greater clonality than normal scalp, most notably in alopecia totalis/universalis.

The table lists this clone with a few counts. What it recognizes is unknown. The germline gives CDR1 GTSNPN, CDR2 SVGIG (reference sequence). V trimming: 0 bases; J trimming: 0 bases; junction bases outside the gene matches: 7. This CDR3 spans 18 amino acids. After isolation, RNA underwent reverse transcription to generate cDNA as the sequencing template. Only in-frame clones appear in the TCRdb table, and some are missing; sequencing was by immunoSEQ multiplex PCR. Here the sample spans hundreds of thousands of clones, approximately 61% being singletons. The chain employs TRBV30 and TRBJ2-6; TRBD1 matches 8 bases. The TCR originated in a human donor with alopecia areata. The sequences come from CD4+ T cells sorted from blood, collected at week 0. The CDR3 sequence: CAWSVMTGVFSGANVLTF. The CDR3 coding sequence is TGTGCCTGGAGTGTGATGACAGGGGTCTTCTCTGGGGCCAACGTCCTGACTTTC.